A single T cell receptor (beta chain) is shown here with its context. Unique molecular identifiers tagged the TCRbeta library. TCRdb analysed the PCR reads with MiXCR anew, one entry per CDR3 protein. Among hundreds of thousands of distinct CDR3 sequences, over 9.5% were seen once, and the ten largest hold 4%. The source of the sample is a study of T-cell reconstitution after alpha-beta-depleted transplantation in children. Germline V gene sequence: CDR1 SGDLS, CDR2 YYNGEE. This CDR3 is built from 15 residues. V dropped 4 bases and J dropped 2; count of bases not matched to a gene: 6. The receptor was isolated from a human donor who donated a stem cell graft to a child with acute myeloid leukemia. This sequence joins TRBV9 and TRBJ2-1; TRBD1 matches at 7 bases. The material was PBMCs from the stem cell graft donor, obtained from the stem cell graft. The CDR3: CASSITGTAYNEQFF. The CDR3 DNA sequence: TGTGCCAGCAGCATCACCGGGACAGCCTACAATGAGCAGTTCTTC.